The 20 T cell receptor beta chains listed next were all sequenced from one sample in a study of blood T cell repertoires in COVID-19. Sequenced by immunoSEQ multiplex PCR; TCRdb stores in-frame clones only, minus some. In the table there are 150,000 to 200,000 clones, roughly 79% of which are singletons. The sample comprised peripheral blood. The receptors were gathered from a man in his 60s with active or convalescent COVID-19.

The DNA of the CDR3 is TGTGCCAGTAGTACTACGGGACTAGCGAGCGATGAGCAGTTCTTC. Its translation is CASSTTGLASDEQFF. V is TRBV19 and J is TRBJ2-1; 10 bases agree with TRBD2. V shed 4 bases, J shed 8 bases, and the junction held 8 bases outside the gene matches. The germline V gene has CDR1 LNHDA and CDR2 SQIVND (reference sequence). This CDR3 is built from 15 residues.

V is TRBV5-8 and J is TRBJ1-6; D is unresolved. The V end was cut by 0 bases, the J end by 8 bases, with 9 bases between. Per the germline V gene, CDR1 is SGHTS and CDR2 is YDEGEE. The CDR3 is made up of 14 amino acids. Written as DNA, the CDR3 is TGTGCCAGCAGCTTGGAGCTACCCGATTCACCCCTCCACTTT. It codes for CASSLELPDSPLHF. Variable domain in full (rest from reference TRBV5-8 and TRBJ1-6): EAGVTQSPTHLIKTRGQQATLRCSPISGHTSVYWYQQALGLGLQFLLWYDEGEERNRGNFPPRFSGRQFPNYSSELNVNALELEDSALYLCASSLELPDSPLHFGNGTRLTVT.

The chain uses TRBV4-1 and TRBJ2-5, with 8 bases aligning to TRBD1. This CDR3 has 15 amino acids. The V segment lost 3 bases and the J segment 3 bases; nucleotides outside the gene matches: 6. Germline assignment: CDR1 MGHRA and CDR2 YSYEKL. The CDR3 protein is CASSQVGTGKETQYF. CDR3 DNA: TGCGCCAGCAGCCAGGTCGGGACAGGAAAAGAGACCCAGTACTTC.

This clone was recorded at least ten times. This chain uses TRBV25-1 with TRBJ1-4, with D possibly matching TRBD1 (6 bases). V was trimmed by 6 bases and J by 1 base, leaving 12 bases between them. The CDR3 length is 15 residues. CDR1 and CDR2 from the germline V gene are MGHDK and SYGVNS. This CDR3 reads CASRTSGVTNEKLFF. In nucleotides, the CDR3 is TGTGCCAGCAGGACCTCAGGGGTAACTAATGAAAAACTGTTTTTT.

The chain is built from TRBV5-5 and TRBJ1-5, with TRBD1 identical over 12 bases. V lost 2 bases to trimming and J lost 1 base; unmatched junction nucleotides: 10. The germline CDR1 and CDR2 sequences are SGHKS and YYEKEE (reference sequence). CDR3 size: 19 residues. DNA of the CDR3: TGTGCCAGCAGCTTAACCGGGACAGGGGGCTTCATGAGCAATCAGCCCCAGCATTTT. Amino acid sequence: CASSLTGTGGFMSNQPQHF.

This clone was detected ten times or more. The chain employs TRBV19 and TRBJ1-1; the match to TRBD1 covers 9 bases. Germline-derived CDR1 and CDR2 are LNHDA and SQIVND (reference sequence). Trimming took 0 bases from V and 10 from J; bases not matched to a gene: 6. The CDR3 is 14 amino acids. The CDR3 region is CASSIDQGTGIAFF. The CDR3 bases are TGTGCCAGTAGTATAGATCAAGGGACAGGGATAGCTTTCTTT.

V gene TRBV21-1 combines with J gene TRBJ1-2; the table names TRBD1, a call not compared with the DNA. TRBV21-1 is a recognized pseudogene. The CDR3 runs to 15 residues. The CDR3 nucleotides are TGTGCCAGCAGCAGGCTATTTACAGGGTTTGATGGCTACACCTTC. This codes for CASSRLFTGFDGYTF.

The chain links TRBV14 to TRBJ2-4; 7 bases map to TRBD2. CDR1 and CDR2 from the germline V gene are SGHDN and FVKESK. With V trimmed by 0 bases and J by 16 bases, 9 bases remained unmatched. CDR3 length: 13 amino acids. CDR3 nucleotide sequence: TGTGCCAGCAGCCAAGATTCCGCTAGCGGTCCTTACTTC. It translates to CASSQDSASGPYF.

This chain connects TRBV6-2 or TRBV6-3 to TRBJ1-1; 8 bases are shared with TRBD1. There are 15 residues in the CDR3. V gave up 6 bases and J gave up 5 bases; unmatched junction bases: 11. Germline values: CDR1 MNHEY, CDR2 SVGEGT. The CDR3 here is CASSPRRTGWTEAFF. As DNA, the CDR3 is TGTGCCAGCAGCCCGAGACGGACAGGGTGGACTGAAGCTTTCTTT.

The chain couples TRBV24-1 to TRBJ2-5; 8 positions match TRBD2. The length of the CDR3 is 13 residues. Per germline, CDR1 KGHDR and CDR2 SFDVKD. Trimming took 7 bases from V and 5 from J; bases not matched to a gene: 5. DNA for the CDR3: TGTGCCACCAGCGGGGGGGGCAGGGAGACCCAGTACTTC. Amino acid sequence: CATSGGGRETQYF.

The chain is built from TRBV6-6 and TRBJ1-3; no clear D. The CDR3 is made up of 15 amino acids. Germline CDR1 MNHNY, CDR2 SVGAGI (reference sequence). V lost 2 bases to trimming and J lost 4 bases, with 12 bases between them. DNA for the CDR3: TGTGCCAGCAGTTACCCTGGACTAGGCGGAAACACCATATATTTT. Translated: CASSYPGLGGNTIYF.

V is TRBV6-5 and J is TRBJ2-3, with TRBD2 identical over 7 bases. The CDR3 extends over 15 amino acids. Germline loops: CDR1 MNHEY, CDR2 SVGAGI. The V and J ends lost 4 bases and 3 bases, in that order; junction bases with no gene match: 7. The CDR3 nucleotides are TGTGCCAGCAGTTTCTTAGCGGGTACTACAGATACGCAGTATTTT. Translating it yields CASSFLAGTTDTQYF.

Details on this clone: Other DNA sequences from this sample encode an identical CDR3 as well. V and J are TRBV6-2 or TRBV6-3 and TRBJ2-5; a weak D match, TRBD2 (6 bases). Germline lookup yields CDR1 MNHEY and CDR2 SVGEGT. This CDR3 spans 13 amino acids. The V end was cut by 2 bases, the J end by 3 bases, with 7 bases between. The CDR3, as DNA: TGTGCCAGCAGTTACGGCGGGGAAGAGACCCAGTACTTC. Its protein product is CASSYGGEETQYF.

The chain employs TRBV14 and TRBJ1-2; 7 bases are shared with TRBD1. The CDR3 sequence is 13 residues long. In germline, CDR1 is SGHDN, CDR2 FVKESK. The junction had 1 base not matched to a gene; V was cut back by 2 bases and J by 4 bases. The CDR3 DNA sequence: TGTGCCAGCAGCCAAAACAGGGGCTATGGCTACACCTTC. Protein product: CASSQNRGYGYTF.

The V and J genes are TRBV4-1 and TRBJ2-3, with no clear D. CDR1 and CDR2 from the germline V gene are MGHRA and YSYEKL. This CDR3 spans 17 amino acids. The V gene lost 5 bases and the J gene lost 2 bases, with 20 bases spanning the gap. The CDR3 nucleotides read TGCGCCAGCAGCGAGTCTCCCCCACCCTTTAACACAGATACGCAGTATTTT. Amino acid sequence: CASSESPPPFNTDTQYF.

This chain joins TRBV5-1 and TRBJ2-2, with 8 nucleotides matching TRBD1. Germline CDR1 reads SGHRS; CDR2 reads YFSETQ. CDR3 length: 16 amino acids. Trimming removed 3 bases from V and 7 bases from J; junction bases left unmatched: 11. CDR3 sequence (DNA): TGCGCCAGCAGCTCCAGATTCAGGGGGCCGGGCGGGGAGCTGTTTTTT. It specifies CASSSRFRGPGGELFF.

The J gene is TRBJ2-3, the V gene TRBV9; tentatively, D is TRBD2 (5 bases). CDR1 SGDLS and CDR2 YYNGEE come from the germline V gene. This CDR3 spans 12 amino acids. V lost 6 bases and J lost 2, with 7 bases in between. In nucleotides, the CDR3 is TGTGCCAGCATGCGGGCCACAGATACGCAGTATTTT. Protein: CASMRATDTQYF. Based on the CDR3 plus reference TRBV9 and TRBJ2-3, the full variable domain is DSGVTQTPKHLITATGQRVTLRCSPRSGDLSVYWYQQSLDQGLQFLIQYYNGEERAKGNILERFSAQQFPDLHSELNLSSLELGDSALYFCASMRATDTQYFGPGTRLTVL.

The V and J genes are TRBV9 and TRBJ2-7; 8 bases align to TRBD2. The CDR3 runs to 14 residues. V gave up 3 bases and J gave up 2 bases; unmatched junction bases: 4. Germline CDR1 and CDR2: SGDLS and YYNGEE. The DNA for the CDR3 is TGTGCCAGCAGCGGTAGCGGGGTTGCCTACGAGCAGTACTTC. This sequence encodes CASSGSGVAYEQYF.

V gene TRBV6-6 combines with J gene TRBJ1-2, with 9 bases lining up with TRBD1. V was pared by 2 bases and J by 8 bases, with 6 bases of the junction left unmatched. The CDR3 is made up of 14 amino acids. CDR1 is MNHNY and CDR2 is SVGAGI in the germline V gene (reference sequence). The CDR3 is CASSYPGQGEGYTF. CDR3 DNA: TGTGCCAGCAGTTACCCGGGACAGGGCGAAGGCTACACCTTC.

This chain uses TRBV7-8 with TRBJ2-1; 12 positions agree with TRBD2. Trimming removed 10 bases from V and 15 bases from J; junction bases left unmatched: 19. The CDR3 spans 15 residues. CDR1 is SGHVS and CDR2 is FQNEAQ in the germline V gene. This CDR3 is CATSRLGTSGPELFF. The CDR3 DNA reads as TGTGCCACCTCACGCCTCGGGACTAGCGGGCCCGAACTGTTCTTC.